These 15 T cell receptor beta chains share one sample of origin, sequenced in a study of T cell repertoires in cytomegalovirus infection. TCRdb fed the reads into MiXCR, producing one record per CDR3 protein. Of 350,000 to 550,000 distinct CDR3 sequences in the sample, about a third are singletons; the top ten hold roughly 13%. Sequenced sample: PBMCs. These receptors all stem from a human donor in good health (CMV status not recorded). Some clones in this sample may be carry-over from other donors' samples.

This clonotype showed up just a few times. The chain uses TRBV6-6 and TRBJ2-2, with D perhaps assigned TRBD1 or TRBD2 (6 bases each). V dropped 7 bases and J dropped 4 bases, with 19 bases sitting between them. This CDR3 spans 16 amino acids. CDR1 is MNHNY and CDR2 is SVGAGI in the germline V gene (reference sequence). Written as DNA, the CDR3 is TGTGCCAGCACTCTCGGGGTGGGGGGCGGCACCGGGGAGCTGTTTTTT. It translates to CASTLGVGGGTGELFF.

CDR3 sequence (DNA): TGTGCCAGCAGTTTACCGGGCACAGGGGGCCTTGGAAACACCATATATTTT. Protein sequence: CASSLPGTGGLGNTIYF. The rearrangement uses TRBV12-3 or TRBV12-4 and TRBJ1-3, with TRBD1 identical over 9 bases. Trimming removed 2 bases from V and 3 bases from J; junction bases left unmatched: 8. The CDR3 has 17 amino acids.

This clonotype was observed a handful of times. The chain is built from TRBV15 and TRBJ2-7; TRBD2 agrees at 8 bases. Germline values: CDR1 LNHNV, CDR2 YYDKDF (reference sequence). With 6 bases clipped from V and 2 bases from J, the junction kept 3 bases outside the gene matches. This CDR3 has 13 residues. The CDR3 DNA is TGTGCCACCAGGCGGGGGGCCGCCTACGAGCAGTACTTC. Translated: CATRRGAAYEQYF.

CDR3 in DNA: TGCGCCAGCAGTCACGTCCTCTATGGCTACACCTTC. Amino acid sequence: CASSHVLYGYTF. The chain links TRBV23-1 to TRBJ1-2; D uncertain. TRBV23-1 qualifies as an ORF whose function is uncertain. CDR3 size: 12 residues. The V gene lost 3 bases and the J gene lost 4 bases, with 6 bases spanning the gap.

This clonotype was observed a handful of times. The gene calls are TRBV7-6 and TRBJ1-1; D remains unclear. The V and J ends lost 1 base and 0 bases respectively, with 12 bases between them. CDR3 size: 16 residues. Germline values: CDR1 SGHVS, CDR2 FNYEAQ. The CDR3 sequence: CASSLGARYLNTEAFF. The DNA of the CDR3 is TGTGCCAGCAGCTTAGGGGCCAGATACTTGAACACTGAAGCTTTCTTT.

The J gene is TRBJ2-7, the V gene TRBV15; D tentatively reads TRBD1 or TRBD2 (6 bases each). Germline CDR1 LNHNV, CDR2 YYDKDF (reference sequence). This CDR3 is built from 12 residues. The CDR3 bases are TGTGCTGTCGGGGGCTCTAGATACGAGCAGTACTTC. As protein: CAVGGSRYEQYF.

Note on this clonotype: A much more abundant neighbour one base away suggests this may be a read error. This chain uses TRBV7-6 with TRBJ2-2; TRBD1 aligns across 9 bases. The germline gives CDR1 SGHVS, CDR2 FNYEAQ. The CDR3 is made up of 17 amino acids. CDR3 coding DNA: TGTGCCAGCAGCTTGTTGGCTACAGGGGGCGCACCCGGGGAGCTGGTTTTT. Its protein is CASSLLATGGAPGELVF.

The chain uses TRBV12-3 or TRBV12-4 and TRBJ2-1, with a possible D match to TRBD2 (6 bases). V gave up 5 bases and J gave up 13 bases, with 15 bases separating them. The CDR3 covers 12 residues. In DNA, the CDR3 is TGTGCCAGCAGTCCCGGGGGAACAGAACAGTTCTTC. The encoded protein is CASSPGGTEQFF.

CDR3 DNA: TGCGCCAGCAGCCCGGACGTCCCTTCCTACGAGCAGTACTTC. It yields the protein CASSPDVPSYEQYF. The V call is TRBV4-3, the J call TRBJ2-7; D gene uncertain. Germline-derived CDR1 and CDR2 are LGHNA and YSLEER. Trimming stripped 4 bases from V and 1 base from J, with 11 bases between. The length of the CDR3 is 14 residues.

The chain uses TRBV4-1 and TRBJ1-2; the D is unclear. The CDR3 has 15 amino acids. CDR1 is MGHRA and CDR2 is YSYEKL in the germline V gene. Trimming stripped 0 bases from V and 8 bases from J, with 16 bases between. The CDR3 DNA reads TGCGCCAGCAGCCAAGATAGACAACACCAAGGGGGCTACACCTTC. Its translation is CASSQDRQHQGGYTF.

This clonotype was seen ten or more times. The chain has TRBV7-2 and TRBJ2-3, with 10 bases aligning to TRBD2. V gave up 2 bases and J gave up 6 bases; unmatched junction bases: 14. This CDR3 spans 18 amino acids. Germline CDR1 SGHTA, CDR2 FQGNSA. The CDR3 loop reads CASSLLGPAGGRGDTQYF. CDR3 nucleotides: TGTGCCAGCAGCTTACTGGGCCCAGCGGGGGGGCGAGGGGATACGCAGTATTTT.

The DNA for the CDR3 is TGCGCCAGCAGCCAGCTCATAGGGGGTAATCAGCCCCAGCATTTT. Translating it yields CASSQLIGGNQPQHF. The chain couples TRBV4-1 to TRBJ1-5, with D tentatively TRBD1 (6 bases). The CDR3 extends over 15 amino acids. Germline V gene lookup returns CDR1 MGHRA and CDR2 YSYEKL. Trimming removed 3 bases at V and 4 bases at J, with 13 bases between.

This clonotype was counted between two and nine times. J is TRBJ1-5 and V is TRBV20-1; D unresolved. Germline V gene sequence: CDR1 DFQATT, CDR2 SNEGSKA (reference sequence). The V end was cut by 1 base, the J end by 6 bases, with 16 bases between. The CDR3 extends over 15 amino acids. CDR3 coding DNA: TGCAGTGCTAGAGGCGAAAGGTTCGAAGGTCAGCCCCAGCATTTT. Encoded protein: CSARGERFEGQPQHF.

This chain connects TRBV12-3 or TRBV12-4 to TRBJ1-1; D call uncertain. V was shortened by 3 bases and J by 6 bases, with 14 bases between the two germline ends. The CDR3 runs 14 residues. The CDR3 is CASSFSPRAAEAFF. The DNA for the CDR3 is TGTGCCAGCAGTTTCTCCCCCCGGGCAGCTGAAGCTTTCTTT.

The chain employs TRBV18 and TRBJ1-1; no firm D call. Germline V lookup: CDR1 KGHSH, CDR2 LQKENI. Trimming removed 5 bases at V and 0 bases at J, with 7 bases between. CDR3 length equals 13 residues. The CDR3 is CASSSDMNTEAFF. CDR3 in DNA: TGTGCCAGCTCATCTGACATGAACACTGAAGCTTTCTTT.